The sequence of this T cell receptor beta chain was determined in a study of cytomegalovirus exposure and HLA in healthy donors. Study background: Among 150 million to 200 million T cells, an earlier analysis found 117 million unique TCR beta sequences. Study observations and caveats: According to reports, the classifier identified cytomegalovirus status with high specificity and sensitivity.

Researchers ran the PCR with 60 Vbeta and 13 Jbeta primers. Assay: immunoSEQ multiplex PCR; the TCRdb copy retains only in-frame clones and omits some. The sample holds fewer than 200,000 clones, roughly 80% seen once. Trimming took 10 bases from V and 6 from J; bases not matched to a gene: 7. From germline, CDR1 is SGHDT and CDR2 YYEEEE. The CDR3 length is 12 residues. A remark on this clone: Its target is unknown.

The chain uses TRBV5-6 and TRBJ2-1, with 7 bases fitting TRBD2. Sequencing was performed on PBMCs. This sequence originates from a woman younger than 30 in good health and CMV-seronegative. This CDR3 reads CASRVAGNEQFF. The CDR3 coding sequence is TGTGCCTCTCGGGTAGCGGGCAATGAGCAGTTCTTC.